These 17 T cell receptor beta chains originate from one sample sequenced in a study of blood T cell repertoires in COVID-19. The table came from immunoSEQ multiplex PCR; TCRdb's copy has only in-frame clones and leaves some out. Seen here are about 300,000 clones, approximately 90% observed once, and the top ten hold approximately 6.5%. The sequenced sample was peripheral blood. Receptor source: a woman aged 50 to 65 with COVID-19, enrolled during active disease.

The CDR3 DNA is TGTGCCAGCAGCTTAGCGTCAGGGACAGCCGCTGAAGCTTTCTTT. This gives the protein CASSLASGTAAEAFF. The V and J genes are TRBV7-9 and TRBJ1-1, with 7 bases aligning to TRBD1. The germline V gene has CDR1 SEHNR and CDR2 FQNEAQ (reference sequence). V was clipped by 0 bases and J by 6 bases; unmatched bases: 7. This CDR3 spans 15 amino acids.

This clone was detected a few times. This chain links TRBV5-8 with TRBJ1-2; D not certain. Germline assignment: CDR1 SGHTS and CDR2 YDEGEE. The ends were cut back, 0 bases at V and 6 bases at J, with 12 bases in the middle. There are 14 residues in the CDR3. CDR3 in DNA: TGTGCCAGCAGCTTGGGTAGGAGTTTGGATGGCTACACCTTC. Protein sequence: CASSLGRSLDGYTF. The full variable domain, in which reference TRBV5-8 and TRBJ1-2 provide the parts outside the CDR3, is EAGVTQSPTHLIKTRGQQATLRCSPISGHTSVYWYQQALGLGLQFLLWYDEGEERNRGNFPPRFSGRQFPNYSSELNVNALELEDSALYLCASSLGRSLDGYTFGSGTRLTVV.

The rearrangement uses TRBV10-3 and TRBJ1-6, with 7 positions matching TRBD1. The CDR3 length is 13 residues. Germline values: CDR1 ENHRY, CDR2 SYGVKD. The trim removed 10 bases at V and 7 bases at J, leaving 7 bases unmatched. This CDR3 is CATNTGVNSPLHF. The CDR3 coding sequence is TGTGCCACTAATACAGGGGTCAATTCACCCCTCCACTTT.

V is TRBV6-5 and J is TRBJ2-7; 7 nucleotides match TRBD1. Trimming cost V 4 bases and J 1 base; bases outside gene matches: 7. The V gene's germline CDR1 is MNHEY and CDR2 SVGAGI. The CDR3 is 15 residues long. CDR3 in DNA: TGTGCCAGCAGTTCGGGACAGCCCGATTCCTACGAGCAGTACTTC. Protein: CASSSGQPDSYEQYF.

The chain couples TRBV18 to TRBJ2-7; D uncertain. The CDR3 sequence is 12 residues long. V lost 6 bases and J lost 4, with 10 bases in between. Germline loops: CDR1 KGHSH, CDR2 LQKENI. CDR3 residues: CASSPNRYEQYF. In DNA, the CDR3 is TGTGCCAGCTCCCCTAACCGTTACGAGCAGTACTTC.

This sequence joins TRBV4-2 and TRBJ2-3; no definite D call. This CDR3 spans 16 amino acids. The germline V gene encodes CDR1 LGHNA and CDR2 YNFKEQ. The ends were cut back, 0 bases at V and 2 bases at J, with 12 bases in the middle. CDR3 loop: CASSQEAPSPTDTQYF. The CDR3 nucleotides read TGTGCCAGCAGCCAAGAGGCCCCGTCCCCCACAGATACGCAGTATTTT.

The chain carries TRBV24-1 and TRBJ2-1; maybe TRBD1 (6 bases). The germline V gene encodes CDR1 KGHDR and CDR2 SFDVKD. This CDR3 is built from 15 residues. Trimming took 0 bases from V and 9 from J, leaving 14 bases between them. The CDR3 region is CATSDLVGGRSEQFF. CDR3 nucleotides: TGTGCCACCAGTGATTTGGTAGGGGGACGGAGTGAGCAGTTCTTC.

The chain uses TRBV29-1 and TRBJ2-1; a possible D gene is TRBD2 (5 bases). CDR1 is SQVTM, CDR2 ANQGSEA, per germline. V was clipped by 3 bases and J by 0 bases, with 15 bases between them. There are 16 residues in the CDR3. The CDR3 DNA follows: TGCAGCGTTGATGGGTACGGGAAGAGCTCCTACAATGAGCAGTTCTTC. Translating it yields CSVDGYGKSSYNEQFF.

This clone appeared once. The genes are TRBV5-8 and TRBJ1-4, with D maybe TRBD1 (5 bases). Trimming took 0 bases from V and 7 from J, leaving 10 bases between them. Per the germline V gene, CDR1 is SGHTS and CDR2 is YDEGEE. CDR3 length equals 14 residues. CDR3 in DNA: TGTGCCAGCAGCTTGGGCTTTAGGGGTGAAAAACTGTTTTTT. It codes for CASSLGFRGEKLFF.

The J gene is TRBJ2-4, the V gene TRBV19; TRBD1 matches 7 bases. The J segment lost 1 base and the V segment lost 4 bases, leaving 13 bases of the junction unmatched. The CDR3 extends over 18 amino acids. CDR1 and CDR2 from the germline V gene are LNHDA and SQIVND (reference sequence). The CDR3: CASSRQGVRFVAKNIQYF. The CDR3 DNA is TGTGCCAGTAGTAGGCAGGGGGTGAGGTTTGTGGCCAAAAACATTCAGTACTTC.

The J gene is TRBJ2-3, the V gene TRBV24-1, with TRBD1 matching over 9 bases. CDR3 size: 16 residues. CDR1 is KGHDR, CDR2 SFDVKD, per germline. V dropped 0 bases and J dropped 2; count of bases not matched to a gene: 2. The CDR3 DNA reads TGTGCCACCAGTGATTTGGGGACAGGGCTCACAGATACGCAGTATTTT. Translating it yields CATSDLGTGLTDTQYF.

CDR3 sequence (DNA): TGTGCCAGCAGTCTCACAGGGGGTTCACCCCTCCACTTT. Residues: CASSLTGGSPLHF. The chain combines TRBV12-3 or TRBV12-4 with TRBJ1-6; 8 bases match TRBD1. The ends lost 5 bases at V and 9 bases at J; junction bases unmatched: 3. The CDR3 is 13 residues long.

The J gene is TRBJ2-1, the V gene TRBV18, with D possibly TRBD2 on 5 matching bases. From germline, CDR1 is KGHSH and CDR2 LQKENI. This CDR3 comprises 14 residues. Trimming removed 4 bases at V and 10 bases at J, with 17 bases between. CDR3 coding DNA: TGTGCCAGCTCACTGGGCACTAGTCCTGGCGAGCAGTTCTTC. Its translation: CASSLGTSPGEQFF.

The rearrangement links TRBV6-2 or TRBV6-3 to TRBJ2-7; 11 positions agree with TRBD2. The J segment lost 3 bases and the V segment lost 6 bases, leaving 7 bases of the junction unmatched. The CDR3 is made up of 15 amino acids. Germline assignment: CDR1 MNHEY and CDR2 SVGEGT. For the CDR3, the DNA is TGTGCCAGCAGCCAATCGACTAGCGGGATCTACGAGCAGTACTTC. It encodes CASSQSTSGIYEQYF.

This chain joins TRBV6-6 and TRBJ2-1; 7 nucleotides match TRBD2. Germline trimming cut 6 bases from V and 3 bases from J; bases unmatched to any gene: 8. Germline-derived CDR1 and CDR2 are MNHNY and SVGAGI (reference sequence). The CDR3 extends over 15 amino acids. This CDR3 is CASSKGTTLYNEQFF. CDR3 DNA: TGTGCCAGCAGCAAAGGGACTACCCTCTACAATGAGCAGTTCTTC.

The chain uses TRBV7-9 and TRBJ1-2, with 10 bases fitting TRBD1. The germline V gene encodes CDR1 SEHNR and CDR2 FQNEAQ (reference sequence). V shed 2 bases and J 8 bases; nucleotides not matched to a gene: 17. The CDR3 contains 18 residues. The CDR3 spells CASSLTRSGTGASEGYTF. In nucleotides, the CDR3 is TGTGCCAGCAGCTTAACGAGGTCCGGGACAGGGGCCAGCGAAGGCTACACCTTC.

The rearrangement joins TRBV7-6 to TRBJ2-7; D is perhaps TRBD1 (6 bases). Germline V lookup: CDR1 SGHVS, CDR2 FNYEAQ. The V end lost 1 base, the J end lost 3 bases, and 13 bases lay between the germline ends. The CDR3 consists of 15 residues. The CDR3 is CASSLETGSHYEQYF. CDR3 in DNA: TGTGCCAGCAGCTTAGAAACAGGGTCTCACTACGAGCAGTACTTC.